These 20 T cell receptor beta chains were sequenced from one sample in a study of T cell changes during pregnancy in multiple sclerosis. Sequencing used immunoSEQ multiplex PCR; TCRdb keeps in-frame clones, though not all of them. This table holds about 61,000 clones, roughly 90% found once. The sequenced sample was peripheral blood, obtained in the first trimester of pregnancy. These receptors originate from a female donor in good health, enrolled as a control in a pregnancy study.

The V call is TRBV18, the J call TRBJ2-1, with TRBD2 as a possible D gene (5 bases). The V and J ends lost 5 bases and 12 bases respectively, with 17 bases between them. CDR1 KGHSH and CDR2 LQKENI come from the germline V gene. CDR3 length equals 13 residues. DNA for the CDR3: TGTGCCAGCTCATCTCTAGAGGGCTGGGGGCAGTTCTTC. The encoded protein is CASSSLEGWGQFF. The full variable domain, its missing parts supplied by reference TRBV18 and TRBJ2-1, is NAGVMQNPRHLVRRRGQEARLRCSPMKGHSHVYWYRQLPEEGLKFMVYLQKENIIDESGMPKERFSAEFPKEGPSILRIQQVVRGDSAAYFCASSSLEGWGQFFGPGTRLTVL.

The chain recombines TRBV29-1 with TRBJ1-2, with 8 bases lining up with TRBD1. This CDR3 contains 12 residues. CDR1 and CDR2 (germline): SQVTM, ANQGSEA. V was pared by 6 bases and J by 4 bases, with 4 bases of the junction left unmatched. This CDR3 reads CSVLGTGYGYTF. DNA of the CDR3: TGCAGCGTACTAGGGACAGGCTATGGCTACACCTTC.

J is TRBJ2-2 and V is TRBV7-8; 8 nucleotides line up with TRBD2. CDR3 length equals 15 residues. V was clipped by 5 bases and J by 6 bases; unmatched bases: 8. The germline CDR1 and CDR2 sequences are SGHVS and FQNEAQ. CDR3 in amino acids: CASSPFRGGAGELFF. The CDR3 nucleotides read TGTGCCAGCAGCCCATTTCGGGGGGGGGCCGGGGAGCTGTTTTTT.

The chain links TRBV28 to TRBJ1-4, with 9 bases lining up with TRBD1. Germline V CDR1 and CDR2: MDHEN, SYDVKM. The CDR3 totals 14 residues. The ends lost 2 bases at V and 6 bases at J; junction bases unmatched: 1. CDR3 loop: CASSLGTGYEKLFF. The CDR3 region has the DNA TGTGCCAGCAGTTTAGGGACAGGGTATGAAAAACTGTTTTTT.

The J gene is TRBJ2-2, the V gene TRBV7-9; D is ambiguous. Trimming left V 1 base short and J 5 bases short, with 11 bases between. Germline CDR1 reads SEHNR; CDR2 reads FQNEAQ (reference sequence). This CDR3 contains 15 residues. The CDR3 DNA is TGTGCCAGCAGCTTAGTGGCAGGCTGGACCGGGGAGCTGTTTTTT. Its protein is CASSLVAGWTGELFF.

The chain carries TRBV18 and TRBJ2-3; 11 positions agree with TRBD2. The J segment lost 1 base and the V segment lost 3 bases, leaving 0 bases of the junction unmatched. CDR1 is KGHSH and CDR2 is LQKENI in the germline V gene. The CDR3 is made up of 15 amino acids. As DNA, the CDR3 is TGTGCCAGCTCACCGGGACTAGCGGGCACAGATACGCAGTATTTT. As protein: CASSPGLAGTDTQYF.

V usage is TRBV5-1 and J usage is TRBJ1-1, with D hard to call. The CDR3 totals 13 residues. V lost 5 bases, J lost 1 base, and 9 bases lay in between. The germline CDR1 and CDR2 sequences are SGHRS and YFSETQ. The CDR3 DNA sequence: TGCGCCAGCAGATCGACTGAGAACACTGAAGCTTTCTTT. Translated, it gives CASRSTENTEAFF.

The chain employs TRBV7-2 and TRBJ1-1; unclear D gene. The CDR3 has 9 residues. Per germline, CDR1 SGHTA and CDR2 FQGNSA. Trimming took 5 bases from V and 10 from J, leaving 5 bases between them. This CDR3 is CASSPGAFF. The CDR3 nucleotides are TGTGCCAGCAGCCCCGGAGCTTTCTTT.

The V call is TRBV28, the J call TRBJ1-5; the D gene is possibly TRBD1 (6 bases). Germline loops: CDR1 MDHEN, CDR2 SYDVKM. The V and J ends lost 4 bases and 7 bases respectively, with 20 bases between them. The CDR3 has 16 residues. The CDR3 nucleotides read TGTGCCAGCAGTTCGGTCGGGCCCTTTAGGGGGCAGCCCCAGCATTTT. This translates into CASSSVGPFRGQPQHF.

This clone was counted a few times. This chain connects TRBV7-9 to TRBJ2-5, with unresolved D. The CDR3 is made up of 14 amino acids. V was clipped by 5 bases and J by 3 bases, with 13 bases between them. From germline, CDR1 is SEHNR and CDR2 FQNEAQ (reference sequence). CDR3 DNA sequence: TGTGCCAGCAGCCCTGACACATCGGAAGAGACCCAGTACTTC. This gives the protein CASSPDTSEETQYF.

The chain carries TRBV9 and TRBJ1-1, with D perhaps matching TRBD1 (5 bases). Between the trimmed V and J ends, which lost 4 bases and 5 bases, there was a span of 18 bases. The CDR3 has 15 amino acids. Germline assignment: CDR1 SGDLS and CDR2 YYNGEE. CDR3 bases: TGTGCCAGCAGCTCTGCGGGAGCGGGGGGAACTGAAGCTTTCTTT. Protein sequence: CASSSAGAGGTEAFF.

The rearrangement links TRBV7-9 to TRBJ1-1, with D perhaps matching TRBD1 (5 bases). The CDR3 loop spans 14 amino acids. Per germline, CDR1 SEHNR and CDR2 FQNEAQ (reference sequence). Trimming cost V 2 bases and J 1 base, with 8 bases left between them. The CDR3 region has the DNA TGTGCCAGCAGCTTACAGGGAACGAACACTGAAGCTTTCTTT. This encodes CASSLQGTNTEAFF.

V is TRBV5-1 and J is TRBJ2-7, with TRBD2 identical over 10 bases. This CDR3 comprises 15 residues. Germline CDR1 SGHRS, CDR2 YFSETQ. V shed 3 bases and J 3 bases; nucleotides not matched to a gene: 6. DNA for the CDR3: TGCGCCAGCAGCTCGATTAGCGGGGGGCACTACGAGCAGTACTTC. This encodes CASSSISGGHYEQYF.

The rearrangement links TRBV28 to TRBJ2-1, with a weak D call TRBD1 (5 bases). This CDR3 spans 14 amino acids. Germline values: CDR1 MDHEN, CDR2 SYDVKM. V was trimmed by 7 bases and J by 2 bases, leaving 12 bases between them. The CDR3 region has the DNA TGTGCCAGCATTGCGACAGAGACCTACAATGAGCAGTTCTTC. Its translation: CASIATETYNEQFF. The variable domain in full, with the rest retrieved from reference TRBV28 and TRBJ2-1, is DVKVTQSSRYLVKRTGEKVFLECVQDMDHENMFWYRQDPGLGLRLIYFSYDVKMKEKGDIPEGYSVSREKKERFSLILESASTNQTSMYLCASIATETYNEQFFGPGTRLTVL.

The chain is built from TRBV6-1 and TRBJ1-1; D call uncertain. Trimming shortened V by 8 bases and J by 1 base, and 5 bases separated the two germline ends. This CDR3 has 11 residues. Germline V gene sequence: CDR1 MNHNS, CDR2 SASEGT. The CDR3 here is CASSGNTEAFF. CDR3 in DNA: TGTGCCAGCTCGGGGAACACTGAAGCTTTCTTT.

V usage is TRBV29-1 and J usage is TRBJ2-1; TRBD1 aligns across 8 bases. Looked up from germline, CDR1 is SQVTM and CDR2 is ANQGSEA. J was trimmed by 8 bases and V by 6 bases; bases with no gene match: 9. CDR3 length: 13 amino acids. The DNA for the CDR3 is TGCAGCGTGGACCGGACAGGGAGCGATGAGCAGTTCTTC. Translating gives CSVDRTGSDEQFF.

This clone was observed at least ten times. The gene calls are TRBV6-5 and TRBJ1-1; D remains ambiguous. V lost 6 bases, J lost 8 bases, and 16 bases lay in between. The CDR3 loop spans 13 amino acids. Germline-derived CDR1 and CDR2 are MNHEY and SVGAGI. CDR3 nucleotides: TGTGCCAGCAGCTGGAGGGTGGGCTGGGAAGCTTTCTTT. This codes for CASSWRVGWEAFF.

The rearrangement uses TRBV27 and TRBJ1-4, with D perhaps TRBD1 (6 bases). V was cut by 4 bases and J by 3 bases, with 9 bases left in between. The CDR3 runs 14 residues. Germline V gene data show CDR1 as MNHEY and CDR2 as SMNVEV (reference sequence). CDR3 nucleotide sequence: TGTGCCAGCAGTTCTCGACAGGCTAATGAAAAACTGTTTTTT. Its translation: CASSSRQANEKLFF.

This chain's CDR3 is CASRALDRGEKLFF. Here the CDR3 DNA reads TGTGCCAGCAGGGCTTTGGACAGGGGTGAAAAACTGTTTTTT. The chain employs TRBV6-1 and TRBJ1-4; TRBD1 matches at 9 bases. Looked up from germline, CDR1 is MNHNS and CDR2 is SASEGT. V dropped 6 bases and J dropped 7; count of bases not matched to a gene: 6. The CDR3 length is 14 residues.

The V call is TRBV12-5, the J call TRBJ2-7; D might be TRBD1 (6 bases). Per the germline V gene, CDR1 is LGHNT and CDR2 is FRNRAP. V was clipped by 5 bases and J by 9 bases, with 14 bases between them. The CDR3 runs to 12 residues. The CDR3 DNA follows: TGTGCTAGTGGTCCGCTCCAGGGGAGGCAGTACTTC. Translated, it gives CASGPLQGRQYF.